Listed below are T cell receptor beta chains from one sample, sequenced in a study of control samples from healthy donors and cancer patients. Generated by immunoSEQ multiplex PCR, the TCRdb table keeps only in-frame clones and is missing some. The sample lists tens of thousands of clones, 80% to 90% occurring once. Sequenced: blood. The source is a man aged 50 to 60 in good health. Both conserved end residues are part of each CDR3. The order of the fields is D gene, J gene, clone size, V gene, CDR3 protein, CDR3 DNA. The D gene is left open where the match is weak. Only part of the rows carry a size: once, few, many, or a class if the clone is expanded.

d_call: NA
j_call: TRBJ1-6
clone_size: NA
v_call: TRBV15
cdr3_aa: CATSRDSRVPHF
cdr3_nt: TGTGCCACCAGCAGAGATTCAAGGGTTCCCCACTTT

d_call: NA
j_call: TRBJ2-7
clone_size: NA
v_call: TRBV19
cdr3_aa: CASSNEQYF
cdr3_nt: TGTGCCAGTAGTAATGAGCAGTACTTC

d_call: NA
j_call: TRBJ2-7
clone_size: NA
v_call: TRBV19
cdr3_aa: CASTLRLGLSIHEQYF
cdr3_nt: TGTGCCAGTACCCTACGGTTGGGACTCTCAATCCACGAGCAGTACTTC

d_call: NA
j_call: TRBJ2-5
clone_size: NA
v_call: TRBV6-2/TRBV6-3
cdr3_aa: CASSYSEQETQYF
cdr3_nt: TGTGCCAGCAGTTACTCGGAACAAGAGACCCAGTACTTC

d_call: NA
j_call: TRBJ1-2
clone_size: NA
v_call: TRBV4-3
cdr3_aa: CASSLGNYGYTF
cdr3_nt: TGCGCCAGCAGCCTAGGGAACTATGGCTACACCTTC

d_call: NA
j_call: TRBJ1-6
clone_size: NA
v_call: TRBV30
cdr3_aa: CAWSLNNSPLHF
cdr3_nt: TGTGCCTGGAGTCTAAATAATTCACCCCTCCACTTT

d_call: TRBD2
j_call: TRBJ2-5
clone_size: few
v_call: TRBV6-1
cdr3_aa: CASSGGGSGGNWETQYF
cdr3_nt: TGTGCCAGCAGTGGAGGTGGGAGCGGGGGGAATTGGGAGACCCAGTACTTC

d_call: TRBD1
j_call: TRBJ1-1
clone_size: NA
v_call: TRBV27
cdr3_aa: CASTPSRDRYTEAFF
cdr3_nt: TGTGCCAGCACCCCGTCCCGGGACAGATACACTGAAGCTTTCTTT

d_call: TRBD2
j_call: TRBJ2-3
clone_size: NA
v_call: TRBV25-1
cdr3_aa: CASSERRGDLTDTQYF
cdr3_nt: TGTGCCAGCAGTGAAAGGCGGGGGGACCTCACAGATACGCAGTATTTT

d_call: NA
j_call: TRBJ1-1
clone_size: NA
v_call: TRBV10-3
cdr3_aa: CAITRSPDTEAFF
cdr3_nt: TGTGCCATCACTCGGTCCCCGGACACTGAAGCTTTCTTT

d_call: NA
j_call: TRBJ1-1
clone_size: NA
v_call: TRBV4-3
cdr3_aa: CASSPYPGGADTEAFF
cdr3_nt: TGCGCCAGCAGCCCCTACCCGGGGGGGGCTGACACTGAAGCTTTCTTT

d_call: NA
j_call: TRBJ2-5
clone_size: NA
v_call: TRBV5-4
cdr3_aa: CASSLGGGAETQYF
cdr3_nt: TGTGCCAGCAGCTTGGGGGGCGGGGCAGAGACCCAGTACTTC

d_call: NA
j_call: TRBJ2-6
clone_size: NA
v_call: TRBV9
cdr3_aa: CASSVGGLGANVLTF
cdr3_nt: TGTGCCAGCAGCGTCGGGGGGCTTGGGGCCAACGTCCTGACTTTC

d_call: NA
j_call: TRBJ2-7
clone_size: NA
v_call: TRBV18
cdr3_aa: CASSPLDSETYEQYF
cdr3_nt: TGTGCCAGCTCTCCCCTCGACTCCGAAACCTACGAGCAGTACTTC

d_call: TRBD2
j_call: TRBJ2-5
clone_size: NA
v_call: TRBV9
cdr3_aa: CASSQTSGGETQYF
cdr3_nt: TGTGCCAGCAGCCAGACTAGCGGGGGAGAGACCCAGTACTTC

d_call: NA
j_call: TRBJ1-2
clone_size: NA
v_call: TRBV30
cdr3_aa: CAWSTGQVYGYTF
cdr3_nt: TGTGCCTGGAGTACCGGACAAGTCTATGGCTACACCTTC

d_call: NA
j_call: TRBJ1-1
clone_size: few
v_call: TRBV12-3/TRBV12-4
cdr3_aa: CASSYLNTEAFF
cdr3_nt: TGTGCCAGCAGCTATTTGAACACTGAAGCTTTCTTT

d_call: NA
j_call: TRBJ2-2
clone_size: NA
v_call: TRBV19
cdr3_aa: CATISQGGFRAGELFF
cdr3_nt: TGTGCCACTATATCACAGGGGGGGTTTCGAGCCGGGGAGCTGTTTTTT

d_call: TRBD1
j_call: TRBJ2-7
clone_size: NA
v_call: TRBV11-2
cdr3_aa: CASSPRPGTGAYEQYF
cdr3_nt: TGTGCCAGCAGCCCCCGTCCCGGGACAGGGGCCTACGAGCAGTACTTC

d_call: TRBD2
j_call: TRBJ2-3
clone_size: NA
v_call: TRBV2
cdr3_aa: CASSEAAGGGIDTQYF
cdr3_nt: TGTGCCAGCAGTGAAGCGGCGGGGGGTGGAATAGATACGCAGTATTTT

d_call: NA
j_call: TRBJ1-1
clone_size: NA
v_call: TRBV4-3
cdr3_aa: CASSQDLDTEAFF
cdr3_nt: TGCGCCAGCAGCCAAGATTTGGACACTGAAGCTTTCTTT

d_call: NA
j_call: TRBJ1-4
clone_size: NA
v_call: TRBV14
cdr3_aa: CASSQERGFATNEKLFF
cdr3_nt: TGTGCCAGCAGCCAAGAACGGGGGTTCGCGACTAATGAAAAACTGTTTTTT

d_call: NA
j_call: TRBJ2-7
clone_size: NA
v_call: TRBV11-3
cdr3_aa: CASSPNPGASYEQYF
cdr3_nt: TGTGCCAGCAGCCCTAATCCTGGGGCCTCCTACGAGCAGTACTTC

d_call: NA
j_call: TRBJ1-5
clone_size: NA
v_call: TRBV21-1
cdr3_aa: CASRHPPQPQHF
cdr3_nt: TGTGCCAGCAGGCACCCCCCTCAGCCCCAGCATTTT

d_call: NA
j_call: TRBJ1-2
clone_size: NA
v_call: TRBV6-2/TRBV6-3
cdr3_aa: CASSSEQSPLYGYTF
cdr3_nt: TGTGCCAGCAGTTCCGAACAGTCACCCCTCTATGGCTACACCTTC

d_call: TRBD1
j_call: TRBJ2-7
clone_size: NA
v_call: TRBV25-1
cdr3_aa: CASSYRGHEQYF
cdr3_nt: TGTGCCAGCAGTTACAGGGGCCACGAGCAGTACTTC

d_call: TRBD1
j_call: TRBJ1-1
clone_size: NA
v_call: TRBV29-1
cdr3_aa: CSVVGGTARAEAFF
cdr3_nt: TGCAGCGTTGTTGGGGGGACAGCAAGAGCTGAAGCTTTCTTT

d_call: TRBD1
j_call: TRBJ1-4
clone_size: NA
v_call: TRBV13
cdr3_aa: CASSGGTEGATNEKLFF
cdr3_nt: TGTGCCAGCAGCGGAGGGACCGAGGGGGCGACTAATGAAAAACTGTTTTTT

d_call: NA
j_call: TRBJ2-2
clone_size: NA
v_call: TRBV2
cdr3_aa: CASRESPSGGELFF
cdr3_nt: TGTGCCAGCAGAGAAAGTCCCTCTGGCGGGGAGCTGTTTTTT

d_call: NA
j_call: TRBJ2-2
clone_size: NA
v_call: TRBV6-5
cdr3_aa: CASSYDRSTGELFF
cdr3_nt: TGTGCCAGCAGTTATGACAGGAGCACCGGGGAGCTGTTTTTT

d_call: NA
j_call: TRBJ2-1
clone_size: once
v_call: TRBV7-3
cdr3_aa: CASSLTAGGREQFF
cdr3_nt: TGTGCCAGCAGCTTAACTGCCGGGGGCAGGGAGCAGTTCTTC

d_call: NA
j_call: TRBJ1-1
clone_size: NA
v_call: TRBV5-4
cdr3_aa: CASSLTPNTEAFF
cdr3_nt: TGTGCCAGCAGCCTAACACCCAACACTGAAGCTTTCTTT

d_call: NA
j_call: TRBJ1-1
clone_size: NA
v_call: TRBV5-8
cdr3_aa: CASSQYNTEAFF
cdr3_nt: TGTGCCAGCAGCCAGTACAACACTGAAGCTTTCTTT

d_call: NA
j_call: TRBJ2-6
clone_size: few
v_call: TRBV4-1
cdr3_aa: CASSRRLGGSLGGANVLTF
cdr3_nt: TGCGCCAGCAGCCGCCGACTAGGGGGCTCCCTAGGGGGGGCCAACGTCCTGACTTTC

d_call: NA
j_call: TRBJ2-2
clone_size: once
v_call: TRBV6-2/TRBV6-3
cdr3_aa: CASSRRPNTGELFF
cdr3_nt: TGTGCCAGCAGCCGCCGACCGAACACCGGGGAGCTGTTTTTT

d_call: TRBD2
j_call: TRBJ2-1
clone_size: NA
v_call: TRBV30
cdr3_aa: CAWSVLLAGGISYNEQFF
cdr3_nt: TGTGCCTGGAGTGTACTGCTAGCGGGGGGGATCTCCTACAATGAGCAGTTCTTC

d_call: NA
j_call: TRBJ1-1
clone_size: few
v_call: TRBV19
cdr3_aa: CASSLKPGNTEAFF
cdr3_nt: TGTGCCAGTAGCCTCAAACCGGGGAACACTGAAGCTTTCTTT

d_call: TRBD1
j_call: TRBJ1-2
clone_size: once
v_call: TRBV5-4
cdr3_aa: CASSLLLAGGLNHGYTF
cdr3_nt: TGTGCCAGCAGCCTCCTCCTTGCAGGGGGGCTCAACCATGGCTACACCTTC

d_call: TRBD2
j_call: TRBJ2-5
clone_size: NA
v_call: TRBV18
cdr3_aa: CASSPGAGGQETQYF
cdr3_nt: TGTGCCAGCTCACCGGGAGCGGGGGGTCAAGAGACCCAGTACTTC

d_call: NA
j_call: TRBJ1-6
clone_size: NA
v_call: TRBV5-1
cdr3_aa: CASSLEGGGSPLHF
cdr3_nt: TGCGCCAGCAGCTTGGAGGGTGGAGGTTCACCCCTCCACTTT

d_call: NA
j_call: TRBJ1-1
clone_size: NA
v_call: TRBV7-2
cdr3_aa: CASSSLGRNTEAFF
cdr3_nt: TGTGCCAGCAGCTCCCTCGGCAGGAACACTGAAGCTTTCTTT

d_call: NA
j_call: TRBJ2-1
clone_size: NA
v_call: TRBV7-2
cdr3_aa: CASSSAGNEQFF
cdr3_nt: TGTGCCAGCAGCTCAGCGGGCAATGAGCAGTTCTTC

d_call: NA
j_call: TRBJ1-4
clone_size: NA
v_call: TRBV2
cdr3_aa: CASSPLGPTQNEKLFF
cdr3_nt: TGTGCCAGCTCCCCGCTGGGTCCCACCCAAAATGAAAAACTGTTTTTT

d_call: NA
j_call: TRBJ1-5
clone_size: NA
v_call: TRBV5-6
cdr3_aa: CASSLVDQPQHF
cdr3_nt: TGTGCCAGCAGCTTGGTGGATCAGCCCCAGCATTTT

d_call: TRBD1
j_call: TRBJ1-4
clone_size: NA
v_call: TRBV19
cdr3_aa: CASRGTGTEKLFF
cdr3_nt: TGTGCCAGTAGGGGGACAGGCACCGAAAAACTGTTTTTT

d_call: TRBD1
j_call: TRBJ1-4
clone_size: NA
v_call: TRBV5-1
cdr3_aa: CASSFTGTGGQKLFF
cdr3_nt: TGCGCCAGCAGCTTCACCGGGACAGGGGGTCAGAAACTGTTTTTT

d_call: TRBD1
j_call: TRBJ1-2
clone_size: NA
v_call: TRBV5-1
cdr3_aa: CASSLGYGTGDHGYTF
cdr3_nt: TGCGCCAGCAGCTTGGGGTATGGGACAGGGGATCATGGCTACACCTTC

d_call: NA
j_call: TRBJ1-2
clone_size: NA
v_call: TRBV14
cdr3_aa: CASSQQDNWGRVLYYGYTF
cdr3_nt: TGTGCCAGCAGCCAACAGGACAATTGGGGGCGCGTGTTATACTATGGCTACACCTTC